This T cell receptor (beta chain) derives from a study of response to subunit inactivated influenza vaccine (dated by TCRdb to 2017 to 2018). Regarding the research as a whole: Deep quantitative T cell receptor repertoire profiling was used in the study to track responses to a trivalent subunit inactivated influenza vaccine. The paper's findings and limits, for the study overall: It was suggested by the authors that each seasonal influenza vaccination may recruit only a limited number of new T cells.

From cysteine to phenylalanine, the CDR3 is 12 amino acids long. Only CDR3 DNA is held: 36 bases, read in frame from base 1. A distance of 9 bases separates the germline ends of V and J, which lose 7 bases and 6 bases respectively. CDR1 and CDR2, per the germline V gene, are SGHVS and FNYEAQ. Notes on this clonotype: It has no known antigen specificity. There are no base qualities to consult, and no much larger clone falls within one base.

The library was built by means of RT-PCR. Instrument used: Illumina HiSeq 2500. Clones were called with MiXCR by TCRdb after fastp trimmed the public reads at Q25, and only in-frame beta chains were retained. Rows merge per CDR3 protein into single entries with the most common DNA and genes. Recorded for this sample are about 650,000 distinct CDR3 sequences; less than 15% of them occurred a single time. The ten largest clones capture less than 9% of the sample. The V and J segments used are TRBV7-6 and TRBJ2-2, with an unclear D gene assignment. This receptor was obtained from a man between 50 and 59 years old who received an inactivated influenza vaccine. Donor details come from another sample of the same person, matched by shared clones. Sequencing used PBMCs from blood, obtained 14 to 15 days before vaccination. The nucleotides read TGTGCCAGCACCAACCGCCCCGGGGAGCTGTTTTTT. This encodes CASTNRPGELFF.